This TCR beta chain was sequenced in a study of T cell changes during pregnancy in multiple sclerosis. Clones were read by immunoSEQ multiplex PCR, and TCRdb kept only the in-frame ones, dropping some. The sample includes 55,000 to 85,000 clones, roughly 91% of them seen just once. The germline V gene encodes CDR1 MGHRA and CDR2 YSYEKL. V lost 3 bases to trimming and J lost 1 base; unmatched junction nucleotides: 8. The CDR3 loop spans 17 amino acids. The rearrangement uses TRBV4-1 and TRBJ2-2; 7 bases are a match to TRBD1. Sequenced here: CD4+ T cells from peripheral blood mononuclear cells, sampled after pregnancy. The sequence was obtained from a female donor with multiple sclerosis, enrolled in a pregnancy study. The CDR3 sequence is CASSHLGQAMNTGELFF. The CDR3 DNA sequence: TGCGCCAGCAGCCATCTAGGACAGGCAATGAACACCGGGGAGCTGTTTTTT.